The clone carrying this TCR beta chain was detected a few times. This sample is part of a study of identical twins. V lost 1 base and J lost 11, with 11 bases in between. CDR1 and CDR2 (germline): SEHNR, FQNEAQ (reference sequence). The CDR3 length is 12 residues. TCRdb processed the 5' RACE reads anew with MiXCR; each CDR3 protein has one entry. Of about 200,000 distinct CDR3 sequences listed, roughly 15% are singletons. These same data were also listed under a study on T cells expressing NK-cell markers.

The chain combines TRBV7-9 with TRBJ1-1, with no clear D. Specimen: CD8+ T cells sorted from blood. The sequence was collected from a woman aged 18 to 35 in good health. The CDR3 loop reads CASSLGRRGAFF. The CDR3 DNA reads TGTGCCAGCAGCTTAGGGAGGAGAGGCGCTTTCTTT.